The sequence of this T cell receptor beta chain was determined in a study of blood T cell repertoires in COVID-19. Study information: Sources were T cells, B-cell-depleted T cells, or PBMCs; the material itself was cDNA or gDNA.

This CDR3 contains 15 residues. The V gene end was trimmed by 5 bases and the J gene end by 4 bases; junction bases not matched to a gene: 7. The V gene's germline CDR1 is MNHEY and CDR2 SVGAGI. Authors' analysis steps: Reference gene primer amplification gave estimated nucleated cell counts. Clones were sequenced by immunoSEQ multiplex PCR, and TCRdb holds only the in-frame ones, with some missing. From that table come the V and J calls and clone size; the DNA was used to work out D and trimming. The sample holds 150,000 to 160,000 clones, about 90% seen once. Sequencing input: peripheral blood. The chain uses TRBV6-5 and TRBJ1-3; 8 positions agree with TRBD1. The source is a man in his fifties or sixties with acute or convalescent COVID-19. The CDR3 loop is CASSLDRAKGNTIYF. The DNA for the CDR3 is TGTGCCAGCAGTCTGGACAGGGCGAAAGGAAACACCATATATTTT.